This TCR beta chain derives from a study of tumor-infiltrating lymphocytes in primary liver carcinoma. For this clonotype: The junction does not match germline at one end; this may be a read error.

The researchers produced TCR beta cDNA from roughly 500 ng total RNA with a constant-region primer. It was through three nested multiplex PCR rounds of slightly modified ARM-PCR that TCR beta libraries arose. TCRdb passed the multiplex PCR reads through MiXCR, listing each CDR3 protein once. The profile shows roughly 55,000 distinct CDR3 sequences, approximately 70% of them singletons. Co-extracting RNA and DNA was done with about 17-30 mg of unsorted bulk tissue as input. This receptor was obtained from a middle-aged man with primary liver carcinoma and hepatitis B virus infection. Material: liver tumor tissue from sampling region 2. Subset meaning: tumor region T2, inferior pole.

CDR3 in DNA: TGCGCCAGCGGGCCTCTCTGGCGGAGGGATTACAAGCAGTACTTC. Its protein is CASGPLWRRDYKQYF. This chain joins TRBV6-5 and TRBJ2-7; possible D gene TRBD2, 6 bases. Germline V gives CDR1 MNHEY, CDR2 SVGAGI. The CDR3 is 15 amino acids.